The rows below give T cell receptor beta chains drawn from one sample of a study of T cells expressing NK-cell markers. No DNA is given; TCRdb re-called the 5' RACE reads and lists each CDR3 protein once. In all, the sample yields about 150,000 distinct CDR3 sequences. Source material: blood T cells: a sorted CD56 or NKG2C T cell subset, CD4+ or CD8+ T cells, or bulk PBMC T cells (not recorded which). These receptor sequences come from a woman in her forties or fifties in good health. The CDR3 runs from the conserved cysteine through the conserved F or W.

TRBV14	TRBJ2-7	19	CASSQPSGLELAGDYEQYF
TRBV7-2	TRBJ1-2	11	CASEKLYGYTF
TRBV7-2	TRBJ2-1	17	CASSPDIMIYGDNEQFF
TRBV12-3/TRBV12-4	TRBJ1-1	15	CASSPKWSQNTEAFF
TRBV4-1	TRBJ2-1	15	CASSQDGLAGGEQFF
TRBV19	TRBJ2-2	16	CASSNAGTPNTGELFF
TRBV12-3/TRBV12-4	TRBJ1-2	18	CASSQATDRFLGFYGYTF
TRBV28	TRBJ2-7	14	CASTPVGFPYEQYF
TRBV4-1	TRBJ2-1	20	CASSHPPGQVTSGRANEQFF
TRBV4-1	TRBJ2-3	16	CASSSKWGENTDTQYF
TRBV7-8	TRBJ2-1	13	CASSGAEFDEQFF
TRBV12-3/TRBV12-4	TRBJ2-2	13	CASSPGQPGELFF
TRBV6-5	TRBJ1-3	18	CASSYGYEGDFSGNTIYF
TRBV2	TRBJ1-2	14	CASSEAEYGDGYTF
TRBV12-3/TRBV12-4	TRBJ2-2	13	CASQSSNTGELFF
TRBV12-3/TRBV12-4	TRBJ2-7	12	CASSPEDYEQYF
TRBV12-3/TRBV12-4	TRBJ2-3	16	CASSLAALGSTDTQYF
TRBV29-1	TRBJ2-7	14	CSVEDRDISYEQYF
TRBV27	TRBJ2-7	15	CASMNDERDSYEQYF
TRBV7-9	TRBJ2-1	16	CASSAPSGTHVNEQFF
TRBV6-5	TRBJ2-7	14	CASSYSRGANEQYF
TRBV5-1	TRBJ2-2	16	CASSLVWTGYAGELFF
TRBV3-1	TRBJ2-2	13	CASSPVAGGELFF
TRBV15	TRBJ2-1	13	CATSRGHSNEQFF
TRBV12-5	TRBJ2-1	17	CASGLGTRQGTYNEQFF
TRBV12-3/TRBV12-4	TRBJ1-1	18	CASRGQGLGVWMNTEAFF
TRBV6-4	TRBJ1-2	14	CASSDSGTGYGYTF
TRBV20-1	TRBJ2-1	15	CSARDFGGVYNEQFF
TRBV4-1	TRBJ2-1	19	CASSHPGTSGRASIYEQFF
TRBV5-1	TRBJ1-2	16	CASSSATGIANYGYTF
TRBV4-1	TRBJ2-7	13	CASSLSFSYEQYF
TRBV5-1	TRBJ1-3	16	CASRPVDGSSGNTIYF
TRBV7-9	TRBJ2-1	13	CASRAGSYNEQFF
TRBV5-1	TRBJ2-3	17	CASSLESTGGPTDTQYF
TRBV30	TRBJ1-1	11	CASQSGLEAFF
TRBV11-2	TRBJ2-7	15	CASSQTSGSTYEQYF
TRBV13	TRBJ2-1	16	CASSPYGPSSYNEQFF
TRBV24-1	TRBJ2-4	15	CATSVRTSGKNIQYF
TRBV13	TRBJ2-1	13	CASSYGLTNEQFF
TRBV3-1	TRBJ2-1	16	CASSQDRTSGSDEQFF
TRBV7-8	TRBJ2-7	15	CASSLGEDWLRGQYF
TRBV10-2	TRBJ2-5	21	CASSGIQLAGDPRILQETQYF
TRBV15	TRBJ2-2	13	CATSRSVYGELFF
TRBV19	TRBJ2-3	14	CASSTSASTDTQYF
TRBV27	TRBJ2-3	16	CASSLLTGQGADTQYF
TRBV7-9	TRBJ1-6	12	CASSKGGAPLHF
TRBV19	TRBJ2-1	14	CASTDRTSPNEQFF
TRBV18	TRBJ2-4	16	CASSPGAERVGNIQYF
TRBV12-3/TRBV12-4	TRBJ2-2	14	CASSFGGYTGELFF
TRBV12-5	TRBJ2-5	16	CASGFGTSGAQETQYF